A selection of T cell receptor beta chains follows, all from one sample in a study of blood T cells in healthy people across ages. TCRdb fed the 5' RACE reads into MiXCR, producing one record per CDR3 protein. This sample has approximately 1.5 million distinct CDR3 sequences, with roughly 43% found just once. Sequenced: blood. The receptors derive from a woman in her late teens or twenties in good health. The CDR3 runs from the conserved cysteine through the conserved F or W. A D gene is named only where the DNA matches it firmly. Size is omitted from some rows. Given values are once, few, many or a class for expanded clones.

TRBD2	16	-	TRBJ2-5	TRBV9	TGTGCCAGCAGCGTAACTAGCGGGGGTTTCCAAGAGACCCAGTACTTC	CASSVTSGGFQETQYF
TRBD1	14	few	TRBJ1-2	TRBV20-1	TGCAGTGCTAGAGATCGGGGGACAGACTATGGCTACACCTTC	CSARDRGTDYGYTF
TRBD2	17	many	TRBJ2-3	TRBV20-1	TGCAGTGCTAACTTAGCGGGCCACAACCCTGCCACAGATACGCAGTATTTT	CSANLAGHNPATDTQYF
-	17	few	TRBJ1-1	TRBV7-2	TGTGCCACCAGAGTGAGGGGAGGGCAGGGAAGAGGAACTGAAGCTTTCTTT	CATRVRGGQGRGTEAFF
-	13	-	TRBJ1-2	TRBV20-1	TGCAGTGCTACTCAAGGGGCCGAGGCGGGCTACACCTTC	CSATQGAEAGYTF
-	15	-	TRBJ2-1	TRBV15	TGTGCCACCGGCAGAGATGAGTTGAGGTTTCATGAGCAGTTCTTC	CATGRDELRFHEQFF
TRBD1	17	-	TRBJ1-2	TRBV7-2	TGTGCCAGCAGCTTAGGAGGGTCTGGGGCAGGGGGCTATGGCTACACCTTC	CASSLGGSGAGGYGYTF
-	15	-	TRBJ1-1	TRBV10-1	TGCGCCAGCAGTGAGTCGACTCAGGGTCTTTTTAAAGCTTTCTTT	CASSESTQGLFKAFF
-	15	-	TRBJ1-1	TRBV4-1	TGCGCCAGCAGGGCACAGGTAATAATGAACACTGAAGCTTTCTTT	CASRAQVIMNTEAFF
-	13	few	TRBJ2-7	TRBV6-6	TGTGCCAGCAGTTATCCTAGAAACAATGAGCAGTACTTC	CASSYPRNNEQYF
-	13	-	TRBJ1-1	TRBV5-1	TGCGCCAGCGGAACAGGGCACAACACTGAAGCTTTCTTT	CASGTGHNTEAFF
-	14	once	TRBJ2-3	TRBV12-3/TRBV12-4	TGTGCCAGCAGGCGGGACAGAACACAGGGTACGCAGTATTTT	CASRRDRTQGTQYF
-	13	-	TRBJ2-1	TRBV20-1	TGCAGTGCCTGGGAGTATCCCTACAATGAGCAGTTCTTC	CSAWEYPYNEQFF
-	13	once	TRBJ2-1	TRBV4-3	TGCGCCAGCAGCCAAGGTGGGGCTGGCGAGCAGTTCTTC	CASSQGGAGEQFF
TRBD2	15	-	TRBJ2-3	TRBV3-1	TGTGCCAGCAGCCAAGTCGGGGGGAGCACAGATACGCAGTATTTT	CASSQVGGSTDTQYF
-	15	few	TRBJ2-7	TRBV4-2	TGTGCCAGCAGCCTCCTAGCTAGTCCCTCCTACGAGCAGTACTTC	CASSLLASPSYEQYF
-	15	-	TRBJ2-7	TRBV12-3/TRBV12-4	TGTGCCAGCAGAGCCCGCGTGGGGAGGAACAATGAGCAGTACTTC	CASRARVGRNNEQYF
TRBD1	16	once	TRBJ2-5	TRBV2	TGTGCCAGCAGTCTTCTGGAAGGACAGGGCTACAGGACCCAGTACTTC	CASSLLEGQGYRTQYF
-	12	-	TRBJ2-1	TRBV6-2/TRBV6-3	TGTGCCAGCAGTTCTAGCACCCATGAGCAGTTCTTC	CASSSSTHEQFF
TRBD2	14	few	TRBJ2-5	TRBV19	TGTGCCAGTAGTACCCGACTAGCTGGAGAGACCCAGTACTTC	CASSTRLAGETQYF
-	13	once	TRBJ1-5	TRBV5-6	TGTGCCAGCATCACCGCAGTAAATCAGCCCCAGCATTTT	CASITAVNQPQHF
TRBD2	17	once	TRBJ2-3	TRBV7-2	TGTGTCAGCAGCCCGGCCGGGACTAGCGGGAGGTTTGCTTCGCAGTATTTT	CVSSPAGTSGRFASQYF
TRBD2	16	-	TRBJ2-2	TRBV24-1	TGTGCCACCAGTGAGGGACTAGCGGGGTACACCGGGGAGCTGTTTTTT	CATSEGLAGYTGELFF
-	11	-	TRBJ2-7	TRBV6-2/TRBV6-3	TGTGCCAGCAGTTACTACTCCGAGCAGTACTTC	CASSYYSEQYF
-	20	-	TRBJ2-1	TRBV20-1	TGCAGTGCTAGAGATTCTTACCGCGATTTGAGAGCGGTTTTCTACAATGAGCAGTTCTTC	CSARDSYRDLRAVFYNEQFF
TRBD2	20	-	TRBJ2-1	TRBV28	TGTGCCAGCAGACAATCCCACGGGACCCCTGGGGGGGGATTCTACAATGAGCAGTTCTTC	CASRQSHGTPGGGFYNEQFF
-	13	few	TRBJ2-3	TRBV6-2/TRBV6-3	TGTGCCAGCCGGGGATCTAGCACAGATACGCAGTATTTT	CASRGSSTDTQYF
TRBD1	12	-	TRBJ1-1	TRBV29-1	TGCAGCGGAAGCGGGACAGGGATCCGAGCTTTCTTT	CSGSGTGIRAFF
-	13	many	TRBJ2-3	TRBV7-2	TGTGCCAGCAGCGTACCTAGCACAGATACGCAGTATTTT	CASSVPSTDTQYF
TRBD1	16	-	TRBJ2-3	TRBV27	TGTGCCAGCAGTTTATACAGGGGGGCTCCCACAGATACGCAGTATTTT	CASSLYRGAPTDTQYF
-	15	-	TRBJ1-2	TRBV21-1	TGTGCCAGCAGCAAAAGCCGGACCGGGGCTGGGGGCTACACCTTC	CASSKSRTGAGGYTF
-	12	-	TRBJ1-4	TRBV29-1	TGCAGCGTTGTGGAGAGGGACGAAAAACTGTTTTTT	CSVVERDEKLFF
TRBD1	15	-	TRBJ1-2	TRBV5-6	TGTGCCAGCAGCAAGTGGACAGGGATCAACTATGGCTACACCTTC	CASSKWTGINYGYTF
-	14	-	TRBJ1-2	TRBV27	TGTGCCAGCAGTTTTCACGGCGATAACTATGGCTACACCTTC	CASSFHGDNYGYTF
-	14	-	TRBJ1-5	TRBV20-1	TGCAGTACGAAGACAGATCTCCGGGGTCAGCCCCAGCATTTT	CSTKTDLRGQPQHF
-	16	-	TRBJ2-3	TRBV11-2	TGTGCCAGCAGCCCCAACTCCGGGACTAGCACAGATACGCAGTATTTT	CASSPNSGTSTDTQYF
TRBD1	17	few	TRBJ1-2	TRBV27	TGTGCCAGCAGTTTAATGACAGGGGGCCCCCTTAACTATGGCTACACCTTC	CASSLMTGGPLNYGYTF
-	15	-	TRBJ2-3	TRBV15	TGTGCCACCAGCAGTATGAGGACAGACACAGATACGCAGTATTTT	CATSSMRTDTDTQYF
-	11	few	TRBJ2-7	TRBV20-1	TGCAGTGTATTGAGGGGTAACGAGCAGTACTTC	CSVLRGNEQYF
-	14	-	TRBJ2-5	TRBV9	TGTGCCAGCAGCTCCACCCCGTACCAAGAGACCCAGTACTTC	CASSSTPYQETQYF
TRBD2	16	-	TRBJ2-2	TRBV7-2	TGTGCCAGCAGCCAAGTACTAGCGGCATACACCGGGGAGCTGTTTTTT	CASSQVLAAYTGELFF
-	16	-	TRBJ2-5	TRBV7-9	TGTGCCAGCAGTCGACGGGGGGCTAGTTTACAAGAGACCCAGTACTTC	CASSRRGASLQETQYF
-	14	few	TRBJ2-1	TRBV7-2	TGTGCCAGCAGCTTCCTTAGTGTGTCGGATGAGCAGTTCTTC	CASSFLSVSDEQFF
TRBD1	12	few	TRBJ1-2	TRBV20-1	TGCAGTGCACCTGGGACAGTCTATGGCTACACCTTC	CSAPGTVYGYTF
-	13	-	TRBJ1-5	TRBV3-1	TGTGCCAGCAGCCAAGGCCAGGGTCCGCCCCAGCATTTT	CASSQGQGPPQHF
-	16	few	TRBJ2-3	TRBV4-3	TGCGCCAGCAGCCAAGATCCTCCAGGGCGGACAGATACGCAGTATTTT	CASSQDPPGRTDTQYF
TRBD1	15	-	TRBJ2-2	TRBV9	TGTGCCAGCAGCGAGGGACAGGGGCCCACCGGGGAGCTGTTTTTT	CASSEGQGPTGELFF
-	13	few	TRBJ2-1	TRBV2	TGTGCCAGCACCTTCGAAGGCGAAAGTGAGCAGTTCTTC	CASTFEGESEQFF
-	14	-	TRBJ2-7	TRBV4-3	TGCGCCAGCAGCCTAGGACGGATGTCCTACGAGCAGTACTTC	CASSLGRMSYEQYF
-	15	-	TRBJ1-1	TRBV7-2	TGTGCCAGCAGCTTAGACAGGGATTCGAACACTGAAGCTTTCTTT	CASSLDRDSNTEAFF
TRBD2	13	-	TRBJ2-7	TRBV6-2/TRBV6-3	TGTGCCAGTGGACTAGCGGTTTACTACGAGCAGTACTTC	CASGLAVYYEQYF
TRBD2	12	-	TRBJ2-7	TRBV29-1	TGCAGCGTTGAAGAGCGGGGGTACGAGCAGTACTTC	CSVEERGYEQYF
TRBD1	13	-	TRBJ2-7	TRBV20-1	TGCAGTGCTGGGGACAGCTTCTCCTACGAGCAGTACTTC	CSAGDSFSYEQYF
TRBD1	15	-	TRBJ2-7	TRBV6-2/TRBV6-3	TGTGCCAGCGTCAATCCGGGACAGACCTACAATGAGCAGTACTTC	CASVNPGQTYNEQYF
-	14	-	TRBJ2-1	TRBV20-1	TGCAGTGCTTTGGGGGGCAGCTCCTACAATGAGCAGTTCTTC	CSALGGSSYNEQFF
TRBD2	18	-	TRBJ2-3	TRBV3-1	TGTGCCAGCAGCCAAGGTCGACTAGCGGGGGGGCCTTCAGATACGCAGTATTTT	CASSQGRLAGGPSDTQYF
-	13	-	TRBJ1-2	TRBV2	TGTGCCAGCAGTGGACAGACGAACTATGGCTACACCTTC	CASSGQTNYGYTF
TRBD1	14	-	TRBJ2-5	TRBV6-1	TGTGCCAGCAGCAATAACAGGGGGCCCGAGACCCAGTACTTC	CASSNNRGPETQYF
-	15	few	TRBJ1-1	TRBV3-1	TGTGCCAGCAGCCAAGTCTCAGGGTACCCCACTGAAGCTTTCTTT	CASSQVSGYPTEAFF
-	16	-	TRBJ1-2	TRBV12-3/TRBV12-4	TGTGCCAGCAGGCGAAGGCAGGCAGGAGAAAACTATGGCTACACCTTC	CASRRRQAGENYGYTF